The subject of this entry is one T cell receptor beta chain. As yet, its antigen is unknown. Germline values: CDR1 SGHRS, CDR2 YFSETQ. This CDR3 has 15 residues. V shed 0 bases and J 2 bases; nucleotides not matched to a gene: 3. The repertoire was sequenced with immunoSEQ multiplex PCR; TCRdb's copy has only in-frame clones and lacks some. The sample holds millions of clones, approximately 93% seen once. The data were taken from a study of shared clonotypes between healthy human individuals. Study-level background: Each donor's CD8 memory used one plate, CD8 naive two, each CD4 subset three. Study-level points and caveats: Among donors, sharing of clonotypes was expected to be affected by sequencing depth. Limitation of the genetic and exposure-history diversity represented came from the few donors.

Material for sequencing was naive CD4+ T cells from PBMCs. Subset meaning: CD45RA+ positively selected. The chain employs TRBV5-1 and TRBJ2-5, with TRBD1 identical over 8 bases. This receptor was taken from a man aged 18 to 30 in good health. Some clones in this sample may be carry-over from other donors' samples. CDR3 sequence (DNA): TGCGCCAGCAGCTTGGTGGGACAGGCGCAAGAGACCCAGTACTTC. Translated: CASSLVGQAQETQYF.